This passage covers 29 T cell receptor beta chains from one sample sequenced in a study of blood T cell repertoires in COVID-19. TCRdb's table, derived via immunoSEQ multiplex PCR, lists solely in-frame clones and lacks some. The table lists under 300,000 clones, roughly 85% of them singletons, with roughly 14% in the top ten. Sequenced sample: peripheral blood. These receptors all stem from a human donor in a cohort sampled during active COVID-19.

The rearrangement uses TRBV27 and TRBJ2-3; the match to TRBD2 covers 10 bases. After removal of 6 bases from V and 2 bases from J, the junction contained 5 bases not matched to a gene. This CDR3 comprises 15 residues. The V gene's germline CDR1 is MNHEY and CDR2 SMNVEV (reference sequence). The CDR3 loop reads CASRILAGVTDTQYF. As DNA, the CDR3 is TGTGCCAGCAGGATCCTAGCGGGAGTCACAGATACGCAGTATTTT.

The CDR3 region is CASSLVGRGQPQHF. DNA for the CDR3: TGTGCCAGCAGTTTGGTAGGGCGGGGACAGCCCCAGCATTTT. The chain has TRBV27 and TRBJ1-5; D uncertain. The CDR3 is made up of 14 amino acids. The germline gives CDR1 MNHEY, CDR2 SMNVEV (reference sequence). Trimming removed 3 bases at V and 7 bases at J, with 13 bases between.

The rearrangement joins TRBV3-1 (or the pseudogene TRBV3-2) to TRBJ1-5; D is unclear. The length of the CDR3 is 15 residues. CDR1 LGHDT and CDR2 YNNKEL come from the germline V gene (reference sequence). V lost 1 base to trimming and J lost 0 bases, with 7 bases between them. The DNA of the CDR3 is TGTGCCAGCAGCCAAGGCCTCTATAGCAATCAGCCCCAGCATTTT. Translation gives CASSQGLYSNQPQHF.

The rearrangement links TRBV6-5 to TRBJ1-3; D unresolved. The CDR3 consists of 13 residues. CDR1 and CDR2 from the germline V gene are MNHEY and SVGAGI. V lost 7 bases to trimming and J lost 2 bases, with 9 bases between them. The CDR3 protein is CASNVTPGNTIYF. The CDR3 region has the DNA TGTGCCAGCAACGTAACTCCTGGAAACACCATATATTTT.

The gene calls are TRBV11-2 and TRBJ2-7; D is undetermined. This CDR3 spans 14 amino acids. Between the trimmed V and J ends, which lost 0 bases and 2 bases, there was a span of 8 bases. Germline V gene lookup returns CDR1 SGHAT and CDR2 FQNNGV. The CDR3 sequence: CASSLEIATYEQYF. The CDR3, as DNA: TGTGCCAGCAGCTTAGAAATAGCCACCTACGAGCAGTACTTC.

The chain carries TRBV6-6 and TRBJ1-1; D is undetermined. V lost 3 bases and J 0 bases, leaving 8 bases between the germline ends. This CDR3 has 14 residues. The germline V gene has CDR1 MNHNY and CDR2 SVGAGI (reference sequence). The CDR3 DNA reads TGTGCCAGCAGTTATGGCTCCATGAACACTGAAGCTTTCTTT. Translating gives CASSYGSMNTEAFF.

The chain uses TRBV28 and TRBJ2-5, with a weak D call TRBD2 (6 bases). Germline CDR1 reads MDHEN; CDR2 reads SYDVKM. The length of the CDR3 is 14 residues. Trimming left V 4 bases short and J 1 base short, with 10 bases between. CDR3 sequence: CASSSWRGQETQYF. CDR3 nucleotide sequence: TGTGCCAGCAGTTCCTGGAGGGGCCAAGAGACCCAGTACTTC. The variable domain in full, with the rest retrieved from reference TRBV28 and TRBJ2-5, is DVKVTQSSRYLVKRTGEKVFLECVQDMDHENMFWYRQDPGLGLRLIYFSYDVKMKEKGDIPEGYSVSREKKERFSLILESASTNQTSMYLCASSSWRGQETQYFGPGTRLLVL.

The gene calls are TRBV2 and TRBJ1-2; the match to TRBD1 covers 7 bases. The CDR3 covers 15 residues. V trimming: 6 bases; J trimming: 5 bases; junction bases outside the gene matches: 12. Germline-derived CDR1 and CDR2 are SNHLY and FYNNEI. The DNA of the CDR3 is TGTGCCAGCAGCAAACAACAGGGGCCGAGTTATGGCTACACCTTC. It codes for CASSKQQGPSYGYTF.

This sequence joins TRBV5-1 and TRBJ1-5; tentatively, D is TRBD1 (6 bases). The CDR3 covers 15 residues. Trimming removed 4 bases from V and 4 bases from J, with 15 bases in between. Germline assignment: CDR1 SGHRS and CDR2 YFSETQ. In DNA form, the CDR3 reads TGCGCCAGCAGCCTAGGGGGAGTAGAGAATCAGCCCCAGCATTTT. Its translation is CASSLGGVENQPQHF.

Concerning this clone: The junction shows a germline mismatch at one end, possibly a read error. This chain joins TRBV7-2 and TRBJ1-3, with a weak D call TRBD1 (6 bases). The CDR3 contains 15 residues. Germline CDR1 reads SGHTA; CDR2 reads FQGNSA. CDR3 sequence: CASSLAGTLANPLHF. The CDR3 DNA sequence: TGTGCCAGCAGCTTAGCCGGGACACTTGCCAACCCACTGCATTTT.

The chain's CDR3 is CAISEPAGEQFF. CDR3 in DNA: TGTGCCATCAGTGAGCCAGCGGGAGAGCAGTTCTTC. This chain uses TRBV10-3 with TRBJ2-1; 7 bases are a match to TRBD2. V shed 2 bases, J shed 10 bases, and the junction held 2 bases outside the gene matches. The V gene's germline CDR1 is ENHRY and CDR2 SYGVKD. The CDR3 is made up of 12 amino acids.

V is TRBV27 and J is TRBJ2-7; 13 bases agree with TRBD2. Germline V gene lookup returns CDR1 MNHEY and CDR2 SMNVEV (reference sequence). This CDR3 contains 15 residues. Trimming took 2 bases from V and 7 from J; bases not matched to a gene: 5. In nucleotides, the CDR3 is TGTGCCAGCAGTTTAGGACTAGCGGGAGTATTGGAGCAGTACTTC. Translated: CASSLGLAGVLEQYF.

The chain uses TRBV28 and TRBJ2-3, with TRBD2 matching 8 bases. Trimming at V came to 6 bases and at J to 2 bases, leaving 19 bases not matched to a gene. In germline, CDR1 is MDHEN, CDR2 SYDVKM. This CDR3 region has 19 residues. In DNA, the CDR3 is TGTGCCAGCAGCTTCGGGGACCTCACCGGGACTAGGTACACAGATACGCAGTATTTT. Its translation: CASSFGDLTGTRYTDTQYF.

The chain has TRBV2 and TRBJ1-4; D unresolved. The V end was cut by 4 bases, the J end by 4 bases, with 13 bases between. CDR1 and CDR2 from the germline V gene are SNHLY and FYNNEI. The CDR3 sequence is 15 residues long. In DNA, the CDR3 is TGTGCCAGCAGTGGCAGGATTAGTGGTAATGAAAAACTGTTTTTT. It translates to CASSGRISGNEKLFF.

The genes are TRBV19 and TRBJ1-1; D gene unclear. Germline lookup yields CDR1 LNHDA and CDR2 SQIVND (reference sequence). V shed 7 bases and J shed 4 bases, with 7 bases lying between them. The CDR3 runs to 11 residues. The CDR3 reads CASIFGTEAFF. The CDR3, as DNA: TGTGCCAGTATATTCGGCACTGAAGCTTTCTTT.

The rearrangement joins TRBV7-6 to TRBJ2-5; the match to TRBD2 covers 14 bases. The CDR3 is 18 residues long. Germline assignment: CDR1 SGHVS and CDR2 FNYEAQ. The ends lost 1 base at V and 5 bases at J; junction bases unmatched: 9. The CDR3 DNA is TGTGCCAGCAGCTTAGAAGGTGGTGGGACTAGCGGGGGCGAGACCCAGTACTTC. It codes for CASSLEGGGTSGGETQYF.

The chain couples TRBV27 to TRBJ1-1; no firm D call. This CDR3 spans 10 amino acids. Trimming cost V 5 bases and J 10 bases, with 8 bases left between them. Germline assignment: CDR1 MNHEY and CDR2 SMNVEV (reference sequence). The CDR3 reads CASSPQLAFF. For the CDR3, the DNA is TGTGCCAGCAGTCCCCAGTTAGCTTTCTTT.

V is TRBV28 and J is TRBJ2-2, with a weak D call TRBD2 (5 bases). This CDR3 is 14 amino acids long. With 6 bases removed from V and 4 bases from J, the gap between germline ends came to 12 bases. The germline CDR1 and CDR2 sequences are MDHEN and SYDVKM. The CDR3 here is CASSLGGGTGELFF. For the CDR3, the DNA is TGTGCCAGCAGCCTAGGAGGAGGCACCGGGGAGCTGTTTTTT. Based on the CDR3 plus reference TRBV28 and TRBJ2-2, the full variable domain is DVKVTQSSRYLVKRTGEKVFLECVQDMDHENMFWYRQDPGLGLRLIYFSYDVKMKEKGDIPEGYSVSREKKERFSLILESASTNQTSMYLCASSLGGGTGELFFGEGSRLTVL.

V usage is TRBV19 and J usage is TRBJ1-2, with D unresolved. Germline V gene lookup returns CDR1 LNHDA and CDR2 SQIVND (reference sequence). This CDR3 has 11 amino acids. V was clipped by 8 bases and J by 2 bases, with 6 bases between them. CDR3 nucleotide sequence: TGTGCCAGTGAGATGAACTATGGCTACACCTTC. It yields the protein CASEMNYGYTF.

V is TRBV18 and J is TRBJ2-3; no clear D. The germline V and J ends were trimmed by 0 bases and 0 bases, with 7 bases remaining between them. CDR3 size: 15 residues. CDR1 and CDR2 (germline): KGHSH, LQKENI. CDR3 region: CASSPPQASTDTQYF. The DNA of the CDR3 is TGTGCCAGCTCACCACCTCAAGCTAGCACAGATACGCAGTATTTT.

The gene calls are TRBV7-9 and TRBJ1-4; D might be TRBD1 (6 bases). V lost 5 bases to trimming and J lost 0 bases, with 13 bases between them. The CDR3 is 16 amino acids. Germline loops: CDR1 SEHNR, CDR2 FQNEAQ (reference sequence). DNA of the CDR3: TGTGCCAGCAGCGCGGACAGCAGCCCAACTAATGAAAAACTGTTTTTT. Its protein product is CASSADSSPTNEKLFF.

The CDR3 loop reads CASSLDVQGLFKKYF. The CDR3 DNA sequence: TGTGCCAGCAGCTTAGATGTGCAGGGGCTCTTTAAGAAGTATTTT. The chain combines TRBV7-9 with TRBJ2-3, with D possibly being TRBD1 (6 bases). The V gene lost 1 base and the J gene lost 13 bases, with 21 bases spanning the gap. The CDR3 extends over 15 amino acids. CDR1 and CDR2 (germline): SEHNR, FQNEAQ (reference sequence).

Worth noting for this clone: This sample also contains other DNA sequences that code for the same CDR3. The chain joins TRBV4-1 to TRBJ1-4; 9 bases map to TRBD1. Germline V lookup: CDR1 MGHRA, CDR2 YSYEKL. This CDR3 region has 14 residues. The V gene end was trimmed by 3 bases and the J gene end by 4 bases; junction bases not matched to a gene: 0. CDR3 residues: CASSQTGGNEKLFF. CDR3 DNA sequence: TGCGCCAGCAGCCAGACAGGGGGTAATGAAAAACTGTTTTTT.

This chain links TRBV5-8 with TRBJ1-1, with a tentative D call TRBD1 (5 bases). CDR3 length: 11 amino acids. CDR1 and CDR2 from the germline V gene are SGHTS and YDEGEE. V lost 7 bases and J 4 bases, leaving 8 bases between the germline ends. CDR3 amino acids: CASLTGTEAFF. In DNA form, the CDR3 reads TGTGCCAGCCTCACAGGCACTGAAGCTTTCTTT.

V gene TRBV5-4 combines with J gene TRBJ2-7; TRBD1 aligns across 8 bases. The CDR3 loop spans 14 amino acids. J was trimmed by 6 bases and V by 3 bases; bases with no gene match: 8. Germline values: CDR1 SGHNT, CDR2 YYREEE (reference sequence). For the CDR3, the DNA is TGTGCCAGCAGCTCACAGGGGGTTAGCGGCGAGCAGTACTTC. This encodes CASSSQGVSGEQYF.

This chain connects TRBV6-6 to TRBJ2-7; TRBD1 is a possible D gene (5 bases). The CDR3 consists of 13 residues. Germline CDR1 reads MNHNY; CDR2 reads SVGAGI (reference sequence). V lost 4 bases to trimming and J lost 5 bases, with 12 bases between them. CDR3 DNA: TGTGCCAGCAGTTCCGCACCAGGGAACGAGCAGTACTTC. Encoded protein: CASSSAPGNEQYF.

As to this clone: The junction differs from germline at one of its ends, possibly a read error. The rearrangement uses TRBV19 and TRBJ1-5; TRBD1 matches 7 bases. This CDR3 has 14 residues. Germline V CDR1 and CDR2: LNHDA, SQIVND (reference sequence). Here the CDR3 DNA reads TGTGCCAGTAGGATAGGGGGCGCGGATCAGCCCCAGCATTTT. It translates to CASRIGGADQPQHF.

CDR3 nucleotide sequence: TGTGCCAGCAGCTTAGTCGATAACAGGGGCTACAATGAGCAGTTCTTC. It yields the protein CASSLVDNRGYNEQFF. This chain connects TRBV7-2 to TRBJ2-1, with TRBD1 identical over 7 bases. The germline V gene encodes CDR1 SGHTA and CDR2 FQGNSA. This CDR3 is built from 16 residues. Losses at the gene ends were 1 base for V and 3 bases for J; bases not matched to a gene: 6.

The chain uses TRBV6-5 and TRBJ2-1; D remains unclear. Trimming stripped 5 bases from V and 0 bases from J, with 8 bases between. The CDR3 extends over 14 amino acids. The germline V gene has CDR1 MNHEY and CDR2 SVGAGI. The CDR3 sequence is CASSPTSSYNEQFF. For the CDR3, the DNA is TGTGCCAGCAGTCCCACCAGCTCCTACAATGAGCAGTTCTTC.